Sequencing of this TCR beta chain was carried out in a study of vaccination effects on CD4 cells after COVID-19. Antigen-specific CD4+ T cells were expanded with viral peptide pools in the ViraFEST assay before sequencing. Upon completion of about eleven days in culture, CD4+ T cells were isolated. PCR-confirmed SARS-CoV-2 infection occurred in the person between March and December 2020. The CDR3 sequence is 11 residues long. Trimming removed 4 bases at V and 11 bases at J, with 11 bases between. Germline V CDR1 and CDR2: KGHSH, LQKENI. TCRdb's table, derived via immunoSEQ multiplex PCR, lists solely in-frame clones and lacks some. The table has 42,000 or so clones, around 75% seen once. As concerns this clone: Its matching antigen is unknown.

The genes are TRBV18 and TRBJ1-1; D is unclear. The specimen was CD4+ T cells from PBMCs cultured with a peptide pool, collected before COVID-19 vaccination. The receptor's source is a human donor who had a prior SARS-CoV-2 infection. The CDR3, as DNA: TGTGCCAGCTCACTATTCCGAGGGGCTTTCTTT. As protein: CASSLFRGAFF.